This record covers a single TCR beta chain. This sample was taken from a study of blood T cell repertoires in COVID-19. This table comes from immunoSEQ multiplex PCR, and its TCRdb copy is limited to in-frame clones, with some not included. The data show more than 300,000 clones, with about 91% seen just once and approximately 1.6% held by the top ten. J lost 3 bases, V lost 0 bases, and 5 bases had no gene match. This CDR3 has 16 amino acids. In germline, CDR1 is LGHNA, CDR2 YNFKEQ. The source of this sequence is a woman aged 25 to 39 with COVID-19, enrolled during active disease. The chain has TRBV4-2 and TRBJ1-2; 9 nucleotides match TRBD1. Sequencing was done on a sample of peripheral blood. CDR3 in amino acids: CASSQDQGQGDYGYTF. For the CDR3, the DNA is TGTGCCAGCAGCCAAGATCAGGGACAGGGAGACTATGGCTACACCTTC.